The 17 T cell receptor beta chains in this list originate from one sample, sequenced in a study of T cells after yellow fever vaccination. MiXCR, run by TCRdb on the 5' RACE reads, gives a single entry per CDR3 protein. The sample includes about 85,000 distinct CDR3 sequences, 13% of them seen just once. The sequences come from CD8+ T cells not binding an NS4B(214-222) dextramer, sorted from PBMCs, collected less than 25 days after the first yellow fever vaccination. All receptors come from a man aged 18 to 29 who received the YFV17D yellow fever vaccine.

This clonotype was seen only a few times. CDR3 DNA sequence: TGTGCCAGCAGCCCCGGGGGGAGGACGCAGTATTTT. This gives the protein CASSPGGRTQYF. V gene TRBV11-2 combines with J gene TRBJ2-3; 7 nucleotides line up with TRBD2. With V trimmed by 5 bases and J by 9 bases, 5 bases remained unmatched. This CDR3 contains 12 residues. Germline CDR1 and CDR2: SGHAT and FQNNGV.

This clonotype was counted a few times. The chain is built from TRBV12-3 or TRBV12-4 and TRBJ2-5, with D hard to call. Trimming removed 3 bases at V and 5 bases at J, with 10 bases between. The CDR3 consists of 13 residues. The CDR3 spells CASSFSVPETQYF. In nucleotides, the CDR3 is TGTGCCAGCAGTTTTTCGGTCCCCGAGACCCAGTACTTC.

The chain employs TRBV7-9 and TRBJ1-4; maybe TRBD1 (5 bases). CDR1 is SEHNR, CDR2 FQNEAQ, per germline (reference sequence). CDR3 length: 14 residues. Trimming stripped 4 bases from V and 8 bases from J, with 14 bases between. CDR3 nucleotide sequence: TGTGCCAGCAGCTCCGTCAGGGTTCGCGAAAAACTGTTTTTT. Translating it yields CASSSVRVREKLFF.

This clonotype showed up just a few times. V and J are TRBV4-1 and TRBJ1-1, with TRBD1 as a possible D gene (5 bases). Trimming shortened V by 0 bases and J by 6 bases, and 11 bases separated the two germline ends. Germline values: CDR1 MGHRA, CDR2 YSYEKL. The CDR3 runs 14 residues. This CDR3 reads CASSQERNRPEAFF. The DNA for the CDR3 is TGCGCCAGCAGCCAAGAACGTAACAGGCCTGAAGCTTTCTTT.

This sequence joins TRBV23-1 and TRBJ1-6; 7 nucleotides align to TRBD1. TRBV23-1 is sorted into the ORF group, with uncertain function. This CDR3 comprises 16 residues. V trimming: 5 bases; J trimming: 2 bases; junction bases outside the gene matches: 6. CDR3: CASSKRQGPYNSPLHF. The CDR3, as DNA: TGCGCCAGCAGTAAACGACAGGGACCCTATAATTCACCCCTCCACTTT.

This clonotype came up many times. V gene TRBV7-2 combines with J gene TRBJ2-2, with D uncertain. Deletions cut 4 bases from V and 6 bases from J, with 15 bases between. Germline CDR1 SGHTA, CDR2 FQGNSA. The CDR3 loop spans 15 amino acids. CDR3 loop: CASSSLPGTAGELFF. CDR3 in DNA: TGTGCCAGCAGCTCTCTCCCAGGAACCGCCGGGGAGCTGTTTTTT. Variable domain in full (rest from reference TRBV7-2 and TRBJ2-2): GAGVSQSPSNKVTEKGKDVELRCDPISGHTALYWYRQSLGQGLEFLIYFQGNSAPDKSGLPSDRFSAERTGGSVSTLTIQRTQQEDSAVYLCASSSLPGTAGELFFGEGSRLTVL.

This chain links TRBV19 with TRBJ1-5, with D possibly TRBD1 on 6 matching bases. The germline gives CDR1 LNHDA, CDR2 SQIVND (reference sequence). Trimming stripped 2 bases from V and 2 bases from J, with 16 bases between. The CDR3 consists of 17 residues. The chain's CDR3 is CASSIRSGGAGNQPQHF. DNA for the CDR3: TGTGCCAGTAGTATACGGTCTGGGGGCGCGGGCAATCAGCCCCAGCATTTT. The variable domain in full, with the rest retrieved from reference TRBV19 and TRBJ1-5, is DGGITQSPKYLFRKEGQNVTLSCEQNLNHDAMYWYRQDPGQGLRLIYYSQIVNDFQKGDIAEGYSVSREKKESFPLTVTSAQKNPTAFYLCASSIRSGGAGNQPQHFGDGTRLSIL.

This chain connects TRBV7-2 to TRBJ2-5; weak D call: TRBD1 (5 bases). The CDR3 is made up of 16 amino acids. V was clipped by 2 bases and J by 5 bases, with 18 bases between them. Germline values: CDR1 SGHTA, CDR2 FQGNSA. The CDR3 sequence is CASSLRHRIFRETQYF. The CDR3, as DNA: TGTGCCAGCAGCTTACGTCACAGGATCTTTAGGGAGACCCAGTACTTC.

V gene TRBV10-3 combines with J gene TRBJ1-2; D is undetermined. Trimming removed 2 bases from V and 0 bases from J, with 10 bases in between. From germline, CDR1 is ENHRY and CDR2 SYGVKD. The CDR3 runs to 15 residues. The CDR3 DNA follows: TGTGCCATCAGTGAGCGAGAGCAGGCTAACTATGGCTACACCTTC. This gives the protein CAISEREQANYGYTF.

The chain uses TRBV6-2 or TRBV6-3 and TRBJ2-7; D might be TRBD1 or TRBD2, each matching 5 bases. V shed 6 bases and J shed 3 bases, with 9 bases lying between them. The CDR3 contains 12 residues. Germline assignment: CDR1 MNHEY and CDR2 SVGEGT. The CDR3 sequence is CASSAGGYEQYV. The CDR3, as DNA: TGTGCCAGCAGCGCTGGGGGCTACGAGCAGTACGTC.

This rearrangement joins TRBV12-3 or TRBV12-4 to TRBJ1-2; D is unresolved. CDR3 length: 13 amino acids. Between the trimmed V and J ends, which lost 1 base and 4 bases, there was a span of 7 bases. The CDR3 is CASSLVAVYGYTF. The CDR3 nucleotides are TGTGCCAGCAGTTTAGTGGCTGTCTATGGCTACACCTTC.

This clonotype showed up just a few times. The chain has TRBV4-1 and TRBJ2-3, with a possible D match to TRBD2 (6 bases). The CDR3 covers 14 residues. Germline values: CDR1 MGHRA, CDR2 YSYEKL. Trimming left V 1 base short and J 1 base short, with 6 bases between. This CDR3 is CASSQASGTDTQYF. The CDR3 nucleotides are TGCGCCAGCAGCCAAGCTAGCGGCACAGATACGCAGTATTTT.

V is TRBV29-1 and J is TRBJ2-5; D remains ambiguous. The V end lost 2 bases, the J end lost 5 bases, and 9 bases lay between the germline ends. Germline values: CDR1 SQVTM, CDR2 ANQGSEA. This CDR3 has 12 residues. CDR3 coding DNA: TGCAGCGTTGAAAAGGGTTTGGAGACCCAGTACTTC. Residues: CSVEKGLETQYF.

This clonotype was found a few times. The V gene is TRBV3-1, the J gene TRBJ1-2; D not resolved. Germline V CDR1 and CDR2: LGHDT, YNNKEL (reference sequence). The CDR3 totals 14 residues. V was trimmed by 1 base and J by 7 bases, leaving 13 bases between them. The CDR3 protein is CASSQGLESGGYTF. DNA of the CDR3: TGTGCCAGCAGCCAAGGTTTGGAATCGGGTGGCTACACCTTC.

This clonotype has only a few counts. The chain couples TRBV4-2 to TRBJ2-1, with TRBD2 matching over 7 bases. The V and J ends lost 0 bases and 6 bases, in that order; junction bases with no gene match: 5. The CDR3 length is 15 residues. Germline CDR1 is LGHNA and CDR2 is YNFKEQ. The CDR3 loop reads CASSQEERGGNEQFF. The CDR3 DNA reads TGTGCCAGCAGCCAAGAGGAGCGGGGTGGCAATGAGCAGTTCTTC.

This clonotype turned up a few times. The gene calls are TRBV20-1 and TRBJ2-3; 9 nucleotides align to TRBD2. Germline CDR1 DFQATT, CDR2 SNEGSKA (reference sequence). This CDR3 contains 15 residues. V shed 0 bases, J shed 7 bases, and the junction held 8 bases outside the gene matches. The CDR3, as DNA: TGCAGTGCTAGAGAGGCTAGCGGGGACCCTAATACGCAGTATTTT. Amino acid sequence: CSAREASGDPNTQYF.

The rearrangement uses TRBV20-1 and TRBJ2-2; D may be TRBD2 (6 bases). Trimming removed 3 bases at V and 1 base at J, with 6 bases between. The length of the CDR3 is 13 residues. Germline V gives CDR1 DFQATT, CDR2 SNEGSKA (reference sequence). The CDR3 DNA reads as TGCAGTGCTAGTAGCGGGAACACCGGGGAGCTGTTTTTT. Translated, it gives CSASSGNTGELFF.